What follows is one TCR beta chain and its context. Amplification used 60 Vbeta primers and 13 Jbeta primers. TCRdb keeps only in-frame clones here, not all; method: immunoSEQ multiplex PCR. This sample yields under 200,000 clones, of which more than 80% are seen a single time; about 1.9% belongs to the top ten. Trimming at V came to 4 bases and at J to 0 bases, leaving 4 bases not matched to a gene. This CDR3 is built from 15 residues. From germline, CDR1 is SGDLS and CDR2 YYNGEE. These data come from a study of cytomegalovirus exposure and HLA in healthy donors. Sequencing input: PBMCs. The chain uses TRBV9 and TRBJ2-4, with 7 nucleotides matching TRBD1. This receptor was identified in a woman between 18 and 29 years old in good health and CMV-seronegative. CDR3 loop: CASSPAGGAKNIQYF. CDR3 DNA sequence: TGTGCCAGCAGCCCTGCAGGGGGAGCCAAAAACATTCAGTACTTC.